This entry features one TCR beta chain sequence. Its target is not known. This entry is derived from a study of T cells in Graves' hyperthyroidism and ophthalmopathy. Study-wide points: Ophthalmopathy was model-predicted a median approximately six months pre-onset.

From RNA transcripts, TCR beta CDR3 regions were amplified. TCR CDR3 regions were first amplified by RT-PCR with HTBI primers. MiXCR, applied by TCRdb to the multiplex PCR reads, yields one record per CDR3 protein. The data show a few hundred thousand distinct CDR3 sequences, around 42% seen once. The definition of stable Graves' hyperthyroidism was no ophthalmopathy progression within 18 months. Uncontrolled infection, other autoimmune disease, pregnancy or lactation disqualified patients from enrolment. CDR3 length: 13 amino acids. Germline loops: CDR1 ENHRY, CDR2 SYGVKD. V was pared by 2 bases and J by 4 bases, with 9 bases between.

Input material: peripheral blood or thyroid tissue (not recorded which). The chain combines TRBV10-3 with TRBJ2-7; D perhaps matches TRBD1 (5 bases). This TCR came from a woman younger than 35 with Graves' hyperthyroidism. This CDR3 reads CAISEDRNYEQYF. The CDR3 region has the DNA TGTGCCATCAGTGAGGACAGAAATTACGAGCAGTACTTC.